These T cell receptor beta chains were read from a single sample in a study of beta chain features in type 1 diabetes. Repertoires were generated with immunoSEQ multiplex PCR, while TCRdb's copy carries only in-frame clones and drops some. Among about 650,000 clones listed, around 12% were seen once. The material sequenced was naive CD4+ T cells from blood. Receptors originate from a man under 40 with type 1 diabetes. Each CDR3 is given with its conserved first and last residue. The D gene is left open where the match is weak. The size entry is marked missing in some rows and otherwise reads once, few, many or a size class.

cdr3_aa cdr3_nt clone_size j_call v_call d_call
CASSDSWGSDTQYF TGTGCCAGCAGTGACTCGTGGGGATCAGATACGCAGTATTTT NA TRBJ2-3 TRBV6-4 NA
CASSLVGQGANEQFF TGTGCCAGCAGCTTGGTGGGACAGGGGGCGAATGAGCAGTTCTTC NA TRBJ2-1 TRBV5-6 TRBD1
CASSPSPTGSSFEAFF TGTGCCAGCAGTCCCTCCCCGACCGGGAGCTCCTTTGAAGCTTTCTTT few TRBJ1-1 TRBV14 NA
CASSLRQTHQSETQYF TGTGCCAGCAGCCTCCGACAGACCCATCAGAGCGAAACGCAGTATTTT NA TRBJ2-3 TRBV9 NA
CSVEDHHEASGNTIYF TGCAGCGTTGAAGATCATCATGAGGCGTCCGGAAACACCATATATTTT NA TRBJ1-3 TRBV29-1 NA
CASSKQGGADLNEKLFF TGCGCCAGCAGCAAACAGGGGGGCGCAGATCTTAATGAAAAACTGTTTTTT NA TRBJ1-4 TRBV5-1 TRBD1
CASSARTSPNTEAFF TGTGCCAGCAGCGCCCGGACATCCCCGAACACTGAAGCTTTCTTT NA TRBJ1-1 TRBV9 NA
CASSVNVDTQYF TGTGCCAGCAGCGTAAACGTAGATACGCAGTATTTT NA TRBJ2-3 TRBV9 NA
CASSVEGGASGNTIYF TGTGCCAGCAGCGTAGAGGGAGGGGCGTCTGGAAACACCATATATTTT few TRBJ1-3 TRBV9 NA
CASSYRTGDNQPQHF TGTGCCAGCAGTTACCGGACAGGGGACAATCAGCCCCAGCATTTT NA TRBJ1-5 TRBV6-6 TRBD1
CASSRDEKLFF TGTGCCAGCTCCCGCGATGAAAAACTGTTTTTT NA TRBJ1-4 TRBV18 NA
CASSEAFSGNTIYF TGTGCCAGCAGTGAGGCCTTCTCTGGAAACACCATATATTTT NA TRBJ1-3 TRBV6-1 NA
CASSAGTGGRETQYF TGTGCCAGCAGTGCCGGGACAGGGGGTCGAGAGACCCAGTACTTC NA TRBJ2-5 TRBV9 TRBD1
CATSRQTGQADYGYTF TGTGCCACCAGCAGACAAACAGGACAGGCCGACTATGGCTACACCTTC NA TRBJ1-2 TRBV15 TRBD1